The T cell receptor (beta chain) described here comes from a study of shared clonotypes between healthy human individuals (dated by TCRdb to about 2020). For the study in its entirety: The cohort comprised a couple of women and a few men aged 18 to 49 years. For each donor, CD4 naive and CD4 memory were each given three plates, CD8 naive was given two plates, and CD8 memory was given one plate. The study deeply sequenced blood TCR repertoires of about 5 healthy adults to estimate repertoire size and the extent of clonotype sharing between individuals. Libraries were prepared and TCR repertoires were sequenced by different laboratories using diverse techniques, in order to increase sequencing depth and limit assay-specific biases. Per donor, leukapheresis produced somewhere between about 0.94 and 10 billion PBMCs.

Using the deep immunoSEQ assay, multiplex PCR amplified TCR CDR3 regions from genomic DNA. Extracted genomic DNA from each cell subset was spread evenly across all wells of several immunoSEQ 96-well plates, with each plate serving as a replicate. For sorted subsets, 150 to 200 ng genomic DNA, equal to 30,000 to 35,000 T cell genomes, was loaded into each replicate PCR. Purified libraries were measured with a Qubit 3.0 fluorometer, size-checked on a Bioanalyzer 2100, and measured again with the KAPA Library Quantification kit. A separate single-read 150-cycle Illumina NextSeq 550 flow cell was used to sequence each immunoSEQ 96-well plate. The original methods were these. Because the immunoSEQ output held only junctional sequences and lacked quality scores, the filtering could not match the filtering applied to full-length reads. Sequences were annotated with PyIR, a Python wrapper for IgBLAST v1.9, using IMGT germline references to assign V/J genes and CDR3. Any read was removed if the V/J assignment was weak (E-value above 1e-6), the CDR3 was missing, or the read contained stop codons, out-of-frame junctions, or ambiguous translated residues. V3J clonotypes were defined as sequences sharing the same inferred V gene, J gene, and CDR3 amino acid sequence. Percentage overlap between repertoires was calculated by dividing the number of shared unique clonotypes by the size of the smaller repertoire. Repertoire richness was assessed with RTK rarefaction, the Chao1 estimator, and Recon v2.1 estimates of unobserved clonotypes. For all TCRbeta clonotypes obtained by the gDNA method from four donors, generation probabilities were computed with OLGA. In TCRdb, the immuneACCESS table is reduced to in-frame sequences with V and J assigned. These tables do not hold every clone; where another copy was compared, an unresolved V gene accounts for under half, and the others remain unexplained. The DNA gave D and trimming, while V, J and clone size come from that table. The sample table records millions of clones; 85% to 95% of these occur just once. The top ten clonotypes cover more than 0.1% of the sample.

Concerning this clone: Its antigen is currently not known. Its ends do not fully match the called genes, so a read error is possible.

The donors were healthy, HIV-negative adults who had no recently reported acute infections or vaccinations. All donors were Caucasian adults living in Nashville, Tennessee, USA. Magnetic negative selection was used to enrich CD4+ T cells, after which naive cells were positively selected on CD45RA and the negative fraction became the memory subset. After blood collection by leukapheresis, PBMCs were isolated using Ficoll-Histopaque density gradient centrifugation and then cryopreserved in the vapor phase of liquid nitrogen. Analytical flow cytometry was used to check the purity and quantity of each magnetically sorted T cell population. Genomic DNA was isolated from each sorted fraction and quantified by UV absorbance on a Nanodrop 2000c. The paper's findings and limits, for the study overall: Pairwise subsampling led to the expectation that sequencing depth would affect the degree of clonotype sharing among donors. Sharing across a few donors was observed for approximately 5% of naive CD4, under 4% of naive CD8, 2.3% of memory CD4, and 0.4% of memory CD8 clonotypes. Naive subsets generally had larger estimated clonotype richness than memory subsets did. Compared with non-shared clonotypes, clonotypes shared by all four sorted-subset donors had higher generation probabilities. Even with the large sequencing depth, rarefaction of the sorted-subset datasets indicated that sequencing was incomplete. Because the study included only a small number of donors, the genetic and exposure-history diversity represented was limited. Sampling was restricted to blood, and TCR repertoires in tissues likely differ from the TCR repertoires found in blood.

From a lookup of the germline V gene, CDR1 and CDR2 are MNHEY and SVGAGI. Its CDR3 holds 10 amino acids, cysteine through phenylalanine. The retained sequence is limited to the CDR3, 30 bases, with the frame set at the first base. The source material was naive CD4+ T cells sorted from blood. The cell subset or site label on this specimen signifies: CD45RA+ positively selected. The TCR comes from a man between 18 and 29 years old in good health. The V and J segments used are TRBV6-5 and TRBJ1-2, with the D gene too uncertain to name. In nucleotide form, the sequence is TGTGCCAGCAGTGAAGTAAAGGGATTCTTC. Its protein reads: CASSEVKGFF.